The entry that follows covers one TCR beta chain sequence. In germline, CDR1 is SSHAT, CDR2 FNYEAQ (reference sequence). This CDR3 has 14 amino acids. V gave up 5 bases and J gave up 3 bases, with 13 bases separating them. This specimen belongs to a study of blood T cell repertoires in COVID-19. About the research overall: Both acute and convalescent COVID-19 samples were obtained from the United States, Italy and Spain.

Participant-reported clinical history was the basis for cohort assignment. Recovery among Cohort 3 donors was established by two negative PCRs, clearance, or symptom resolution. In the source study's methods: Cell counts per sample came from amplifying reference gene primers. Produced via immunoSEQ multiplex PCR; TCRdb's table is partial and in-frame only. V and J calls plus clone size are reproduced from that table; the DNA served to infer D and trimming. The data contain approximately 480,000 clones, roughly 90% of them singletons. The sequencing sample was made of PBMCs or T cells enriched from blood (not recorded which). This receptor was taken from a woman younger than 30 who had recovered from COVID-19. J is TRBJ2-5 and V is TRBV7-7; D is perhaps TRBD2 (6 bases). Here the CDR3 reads CASSPSGEEETQYF. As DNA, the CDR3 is TGTGCCAGCAGCCCCTCGGGGGAAGAAGAGACCCAGTACTTC.